Sequencing of this T cell receptor beta chain was carried out in a study of Tregs in tolerant kidney transplant recipients. General study points: Expanding Tregs on activated donor B cells appeared to best identify donor-specific TCRbeta clones. Nucleotide sequences could not be compared across some patients' samples due to primer changes.

Recipients received nonmyeloablative bone marrow transplants from related graft donors, with transient mixed chimerism. Unstimulated regulatory T cells (CD4+CD25+CD127-), CD4+CD25- non-regulatory cells, CD4 and CD8 cells were FACS-sorted from thawed PBMCs. Here immunoSEQ multiplex PCR was the method, and the copy in TCRdb shows in-frame clones only, minus some. The sample includes under 35,000 clones. The CDR3 extends over 15 amino acids. Trimming cost V 0 bases and J 5 bases, with 15 bases left between them. In germline, CDR1 is SGHRS, CDR2 YFSETQ. Comment on this clone: No antigen is known for it. From the germline J gene comes the end of the CDR3, since the read stops 3 residues before it.

The receptor's source is a human patient who received a combined kidney and bone marrow transplant. The T cells may come from the graft donor. Sequenced material: CD4+ T cells from blood (PBMCs), taken 24 months after the transplant. The J gene is TRBJ2-7, the V gene TRBV5-1; D not resolved. The sequenced CDR3 bases are TGCGCCAGCAGCTTGGGGTGGGCAGCCGAGGACGAG. Its protein product is CASSLGWAAEDE. The whole CDR3 protein is CASSLGWAAEDEQYF.